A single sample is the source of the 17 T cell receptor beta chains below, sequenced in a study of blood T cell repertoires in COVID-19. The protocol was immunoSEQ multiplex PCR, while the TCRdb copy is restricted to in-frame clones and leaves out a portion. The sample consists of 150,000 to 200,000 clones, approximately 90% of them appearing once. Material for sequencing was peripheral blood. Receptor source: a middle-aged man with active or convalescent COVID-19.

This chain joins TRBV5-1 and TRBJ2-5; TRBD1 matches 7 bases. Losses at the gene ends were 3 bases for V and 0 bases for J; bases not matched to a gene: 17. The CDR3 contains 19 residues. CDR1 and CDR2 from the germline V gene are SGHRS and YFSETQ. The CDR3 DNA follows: TGCGCCAGCAGCTCGACTTCGACAGGGTATATGGGGTACCAAGAGACCCAGTACTTC. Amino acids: CASSSTSTGYMGYQETQYF.

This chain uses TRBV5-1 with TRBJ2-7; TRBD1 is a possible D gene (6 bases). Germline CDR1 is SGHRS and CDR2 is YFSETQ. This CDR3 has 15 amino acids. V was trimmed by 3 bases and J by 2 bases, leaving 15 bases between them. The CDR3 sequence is CASSSPQGIPYEQYF. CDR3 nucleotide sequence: TGCGCCAGCAGCTCCCCACAGGGAATTCCCTACGAGCAGTACTTC.

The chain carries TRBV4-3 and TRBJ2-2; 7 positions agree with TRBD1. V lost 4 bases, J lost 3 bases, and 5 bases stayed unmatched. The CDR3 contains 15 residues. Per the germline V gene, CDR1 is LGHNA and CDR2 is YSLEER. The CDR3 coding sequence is TGCGCCAGCAGCCGATCGACAGGGTACACCGGGGAGCTGTTTTTT. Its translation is CASSRSTGYTGELFF.

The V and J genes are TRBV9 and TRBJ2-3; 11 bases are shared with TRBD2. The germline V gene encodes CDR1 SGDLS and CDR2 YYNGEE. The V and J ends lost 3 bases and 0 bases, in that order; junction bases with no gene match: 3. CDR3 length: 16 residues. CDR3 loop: CASSAGLAVSTDTQYF. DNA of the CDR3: TGTGCCAGCAGCGCGGGACTAGCGGTGAGCACAGATACGCAGTATTTT.

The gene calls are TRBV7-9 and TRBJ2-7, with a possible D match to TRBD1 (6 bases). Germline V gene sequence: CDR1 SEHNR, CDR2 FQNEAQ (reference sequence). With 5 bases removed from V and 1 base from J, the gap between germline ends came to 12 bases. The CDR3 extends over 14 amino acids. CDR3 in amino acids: CASSRQVSSYEQYF. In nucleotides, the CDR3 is TGTGCCAGCAGCCGACAGGTTTCATCCTACGAGCAGTACTTC.

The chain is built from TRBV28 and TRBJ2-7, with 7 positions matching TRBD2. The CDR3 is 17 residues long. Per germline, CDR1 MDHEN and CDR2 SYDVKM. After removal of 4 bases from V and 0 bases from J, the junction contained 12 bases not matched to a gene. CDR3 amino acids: CASSSRVSGMRSYEQYF. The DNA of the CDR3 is TGTGCCAGCAGTTCCCGCGTGAGCGGGATGCGCTCCTACGAGCAGTACTTC.

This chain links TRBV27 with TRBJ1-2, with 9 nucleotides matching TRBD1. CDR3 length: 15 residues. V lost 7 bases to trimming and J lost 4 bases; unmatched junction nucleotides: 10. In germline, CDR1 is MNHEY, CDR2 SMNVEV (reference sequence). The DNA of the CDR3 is TGTGCCAGCAATCGAGGGACAGGGATGTCCTATGGCTACACCTTC. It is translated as CASNRGTGMSYGYTF.

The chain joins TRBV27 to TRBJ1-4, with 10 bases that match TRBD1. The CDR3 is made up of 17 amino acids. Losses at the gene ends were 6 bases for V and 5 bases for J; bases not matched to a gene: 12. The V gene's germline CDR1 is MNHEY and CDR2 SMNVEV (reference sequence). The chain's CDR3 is CASSPFSGTGANEKLFF. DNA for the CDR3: TGTGCCAGCAGCCCATTTTCCGGGACAGGGGCGAATGAAAAACTGTTTTTT. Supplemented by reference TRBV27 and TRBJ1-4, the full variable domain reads EAQVTQNPRYLITVTGKKLTVTCSQNMNHEYMSWYRQDPGLGLRQIYYSMNVEVTDKGDVPEGYKVSRKEKRNFPLILESPSPNQTSLYFCASSPFSGTGANEKLFFGSGTQLSVL.

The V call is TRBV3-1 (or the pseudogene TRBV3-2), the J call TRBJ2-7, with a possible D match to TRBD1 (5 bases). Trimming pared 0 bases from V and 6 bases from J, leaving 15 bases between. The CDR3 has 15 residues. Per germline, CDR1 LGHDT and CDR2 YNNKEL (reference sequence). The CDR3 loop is CASSQDWQGLGEQYF. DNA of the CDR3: TGTGCCAGCAGCCAAGACTGGCAGGGTCTGGGCGAGCAGTACTTC.

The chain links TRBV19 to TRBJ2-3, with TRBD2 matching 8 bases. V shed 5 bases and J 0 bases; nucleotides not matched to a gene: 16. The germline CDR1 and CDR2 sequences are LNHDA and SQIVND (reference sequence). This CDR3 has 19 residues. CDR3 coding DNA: TGTGCCAGTAGTCCTCAGCGGGGGCGGACCTTTAGTAGCACAGATACGCAGTATTTT. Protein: CASSPQRGRTFSSTDTQYF.

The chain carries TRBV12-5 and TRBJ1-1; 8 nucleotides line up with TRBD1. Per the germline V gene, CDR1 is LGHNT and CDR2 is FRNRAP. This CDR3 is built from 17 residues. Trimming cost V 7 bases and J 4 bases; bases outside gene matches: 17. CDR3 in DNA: TGTGCTAGTGCCAACTTGCTAAACAGGGGGTTAGGCACTGAAGCTTTCTTT. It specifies CASANLLNRGLGTEAFF.

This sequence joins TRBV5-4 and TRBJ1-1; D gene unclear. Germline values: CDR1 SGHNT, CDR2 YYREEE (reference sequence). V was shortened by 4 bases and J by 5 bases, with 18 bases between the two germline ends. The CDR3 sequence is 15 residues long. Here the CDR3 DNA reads TGTGCCAGCAGCAAACCCACTGGCTGGCGGACTGAAGCTTTCTTT. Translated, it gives CASSKPTGWRTEAFF.

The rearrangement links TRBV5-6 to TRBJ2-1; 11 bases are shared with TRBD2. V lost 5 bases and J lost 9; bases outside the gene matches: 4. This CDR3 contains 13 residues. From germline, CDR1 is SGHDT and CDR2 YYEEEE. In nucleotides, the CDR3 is TGTGCCAGCAGAACTAGCGGGAGTGGTGAGCAGTTCTTC. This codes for CASRTSGSGEQFF.

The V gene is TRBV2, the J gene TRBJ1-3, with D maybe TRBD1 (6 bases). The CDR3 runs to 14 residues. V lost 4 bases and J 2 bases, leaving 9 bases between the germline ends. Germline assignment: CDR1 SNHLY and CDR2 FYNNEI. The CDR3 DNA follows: TGTGCCAGCAGTGGGGCAGGGGCTGGAAACACCATATATTTT. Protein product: CASSGAGAGNTIYF.

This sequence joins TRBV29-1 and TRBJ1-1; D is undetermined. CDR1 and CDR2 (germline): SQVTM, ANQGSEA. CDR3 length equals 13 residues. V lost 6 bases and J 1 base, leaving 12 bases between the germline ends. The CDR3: CSVVNKPNTEAFF. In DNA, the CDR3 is TGCAGCGTGGTGAATAAGCCGAACACTGAAGCTTTCTTT.

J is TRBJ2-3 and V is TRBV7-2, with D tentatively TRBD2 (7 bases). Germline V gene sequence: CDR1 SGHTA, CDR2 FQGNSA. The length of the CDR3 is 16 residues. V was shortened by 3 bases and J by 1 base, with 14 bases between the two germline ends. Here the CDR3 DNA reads TGTGCCAGCAGCTTCTCGACGGGGGGCCGCACAGATACGCAGTATTTT. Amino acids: CASSFSTGGRTDTQYF.

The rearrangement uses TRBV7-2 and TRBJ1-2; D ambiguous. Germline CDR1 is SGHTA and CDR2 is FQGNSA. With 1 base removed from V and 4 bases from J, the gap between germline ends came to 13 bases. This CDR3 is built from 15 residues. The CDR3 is CASSLETAYSYGYTF. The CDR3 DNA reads TGTGCCAGCAGCTTAGAAACAGCATACTCCTATGGCTACACCTTC.